These 13 T cell receptor beta chains share one sample of origin, sequenced in a study of Graves' ophthalmopathy and Graves' hyperthyroidism. RNA transcripts served as template for amplifying TCR beta CDR3 sequences. In the first round, RT-PCR was carried out with HTBI primers, and a multiplex PCR formed the second round. Via MiXCR, TCRdb re-called the multiplex PCR reads, giving one row per CDR3 protein. The profile covers 620,000 or so distinct CDR3 sequences, with 22% appearing a single time and around 6.5% taken by the ten largest. The source material was peripheral blood. The receptors come from a woman aged 18 to 35 with stable Graves' hyperthyroidism. Some clones in this sample may be carry-over from other donors' samples.

The sample holds many counts of this clonotype. CDR3 DNA: TGTGCCAGCAGTCATGGACAGCCTCAGCCCCAGCATTTT. It specifies CASSHGQPQPQHF. This chain links TRBV12-3 or TRBV12-4 with TRBJ1-5; D is perhaps TRBD1 (6 bases). The length of the CDR3 is 13 residues. The V end lost 5 bases, the J end lost 6 bases, and 11 bases lay between the germline ends.

This clonotype was seen repeatedly, ten times or more. The V gene is TRBV3-1, the J gene TRBJ1-2; D gene uncertain. The germline V and J ends were trimmed by 0 bases and 7 bases, with 6 bases remaining between them. CDR3 length equals 12 residues. The V gene's germline CDR1 is LGHDT and CDR2 YNNKEL (reference sequence). Here the CDR3 DNA reads TGTGCCAGCAGCCAAGATTCCGCTGGCTACACCTTC. It yields the protein CASSQDSAGYTF. The full variable domain, in which reference TRBV3-1 and TRBJ1-2 provide the parts outside the CDR3, is DTAVSQTPKYLVTQMGNDKSIKCEQNLGHDTMYWYKQDSKKFLKIMFSYNNKELIINETVPNRFSPKSPDKAHLNLHINSLELGDSAVYFCASSQDSAGYTFGSGTRLTVV.

This clonotype was counted many times. V and J are TRBV6-2 or TRBV6-3 and TRBJ1-5, with D perhaps matching TRBD1 (5 bases). The CDR3 length is 17 residues. V lost 2 bases to trimming and J lost 5 bases, with 19 bases between them. The V gene's germline CDR1 is MNHEY and CDR2 SVGEGT. CDR3 coding DNA: TGTGCCAGCAGTTACACAGAGGGGCAGGCAGCTTATCAGCCCCAGCATTTT. It is translated as CASSYTEGQAAYQPQHF.

This clonotype was picked up many times. The chain is built from TRBV9 and TRBJ2-7; TRBD2 matches at 9 bases. Per germline, CDR1 SGDLS and CDR2 YYNGEE. CDR3 length equals 15 residues. The V and J ends lost 4 bases and 0 bases, in that order; junction bases with no gene match: 5. CDR3 residues: CASSKTSGSSYEQYF. DNA for the CDR3: TGTGCCAGCAGCAAGACTAGCGGAAGCTCCTACGAGCAGTACTTC.

With respect to this clonotype: The junction shows a germline mismatch at one end, possibly a read error. The CDR3 bases are TGCGCCAGCAGTAATGCGGTCACCGGGGAGCTGTTTTTT. Protein sequence: CASSNAVTGELFF. The V gene is TRBV12-3 or TRBV12-4, the J gene TRBJ2-2, with D unresolved. This CDR3 contains 13 residues.

On this clonotype: A much more abundant neighbour one base away suggests this may be a read error. This chain uses TRBV6-1 with TRBJ2-5; 7 bases map to TRBD2. The CDR3 extends over 13 amino acids. The germline V gene has CDR1 MNHNS and CDR2 SASEGT. CDR3 sequence reads: CASSRLGGGTKYF. The CDR3 DNA follows: TGTGCCAGCTCCCGATTGGGGGGGGGGACCAAGTACTTC.

This clonotype has only a few counts. The chain carries TRBV27 and TRBJ1-1; perhaps TRBD1 as D (5 bases). Trimming removed 5 bases at V and 0 bases at J, with 19 bases between. Germline CDR1 reads MNHEY; CDR2 reads SMNVEV (reference sequence). The CDR3 runs to 17 residues. In DNA, the CDR3 is TGTGCCAGCAGTGCCCAGCCGGGACGGGAGGTGAACACTGAAGCTTTCTTT. Translated, it gives CASSAQPGREVNTEAFF.

This clonotype was seen at least ten times. The CDR3, as DNA: TGTGCCAGCAGTGAATCAGGGAACTATGGCTACACCTTC. As protein: CASSESGNYGYTF. The chain joins TRBV2 to TRBJ1-2, with D possibly being TRBD1 (5 bases). The CDR3 runs 13 residues. Trimming cost V 2 bases and J 2 bases, with 6 bases left between them. Germline V gives CDR1 SNHLY, CDR2 FYNNEI.

This clonotype has a count of ten or more. This chain joins TRBV12-3 or TRBV12-4 and TRBJ1-6; D gene ambiguous. The CDR3 is 12 residues long. Trimming removed 5 bases at V and 10 bases at J, with 9 bases between. Written as DNA, the CDR3 is TGTGCCAGCAGTGCCGACATGTCACCCCTCCACTTT. It encodes CASSADMSPLHF.

This rearrangement joins TRBV7-2 to TRBJ2-7; the D call may be TRBD1 or TRBD2 (6 bases each). Germline V gene sequence: CDR1 SGHTA, CDR2 FQGNSA. Deletions cut 6 bases from V and 3 bases from J, with 15 bases between. The CDR3 has 14 residues. The CDR3 DNA follows: TGTGCCAGCAGGGGGGGCAGAAAAGTCTACGAGCAGTACTTC. Residues: CASRGGRKVYEQYF.

In this sample, this clonotype turned up many times. The chain has TRBV5-1 and TRBJ2-7; 11 bases are a match to TRBD2. This CDR3 comprises 16 residues. Germline CDR1 is SGHRS and CDR2 is YFSETQ. V trimming: 0 bases; J trimming: 4 bases; junction bases outside the gene matches: 6. The CDR3 nucleotides are TGCGCCAGCAGCTTGGGGGGACTAGCGGACTCTTACGAGCAGTACTTC. This gives the protein CASSLGGLADSYEQYF.

V is TRBV6-2 or TRBV6-3 and J is TRBJ2-7; tentative D call: TRBD2 (5 bases). The V gene lost 5 bases and the J gene lost 9 bases, with 14 bases spanning the gap. Germline assignment: CDR1 MNHEY and CDR2 SVGEGT. There are 12 residues in the CDR3. CDR3 amino acids: CASSPLSAGQYF. The CDR3 bases are TGTGCCAGCAGTCCCCTCTCCGCGGGGCAGTACTTC.

The chain carries TRBV30 and TRBJ2-5; D call uncertain. With 5 bases removed from V and 2 bases from J, the gap between germline ends came to 12 bases. The CDR3 totals 13 residues. CDR1 and CDR2 from the germline V gene are GTSNPN and SVGIG (reference sequence). CDR3: CAWDKWGQETQYF. CDR3 nucleotide sequence: TGTGCCTGGGATAAGTGGGGTCAAGAGACCCAGTACTTC. Complete variable domain (other parts from reference TRBV30 and TRBJ2-5): SQTIHQWPATLVQPVGSPLSLECTVEGTSNPNLYWYRQAAGRGLQLLFYSVGIGQISSEVPQNLSASRPQDRQFILSSKKLLLSDSGFYLCAWDKWGQETQYFGPGTRLLVL.